This entry is about one T cell receptor beta chain. In this sample, this clonotype turned up many times. What antigen it recognizes has not been identified. Base qualities are not provided; no much larger clone lies one nucleotide away. TCR beta VDJ combination and CDR3 sequence profiling used genomic DNA as the template. TCR repertoire sequencing was run on an Illumina HiSeq 2000. As for the original processing: Repertoire assessment relied on Simpson's diversity index, CDR3 size and DJ length profiles, and TRBV/TRBJ rearrangement plots. The most abundant DNA sequence in the deep sequencing data was taken as the immunodominant clone. CDR3 amino acid sequences were checked for sharing across subjects and were also compared against the VDJdb database and published repertoires. TCRdb trimmed the raw reads at Q25, called clones with MiXCR and kept productive beta chains. Every CDR3 protein is listed once, alongside the most common genes and DNA of its rows. What appears here as the V and J calls and clone size reflects TCRdb's work, not the paper's. In all, the sample holds about 180,000 distinct CDR3 sequences, and 40% to 55% of those were seen once. The ten largest clones represent approximately 2.9% of the sample.

The sample originates from a study of CD8+CD57+ T cells in acquired aplastic anemia (dated by TCRdb to about 2018). A note on the overall study: Extracted DNA from sorted CD4+ and CD8+ cells averaged around 3.5 ug, ranging from roughly 0.17 to 27.4 ug. An average of around 9.8 million reads for CD4+ cells and approximately 11 million reads for CD8+ cells was obtained from healthy donor samples. Broader findings and caveats from the paper: Twenty-nine CD8+ CDR3 sequences were found to be shared between patients and controls, but these sequences appeared to be highly expressed in patients and within the immunodominant clones of the patients. Between patients and healthy controls, no significant difference in CD8+ Simpson's diversity was found (P=0.060).

The CDR3, from cysteine to phenylalanine, totals 15 residues. The DNA shown is the 45-base CDR3, in frame from base 1. V and J lose 0 bases and 1 base, and a span of 7 bases separates them. In this study, sorted CD4+ and CD8+ T cells from the blood of healthy subjects and of severe aplastic anemia patients had their TCR repertoires deep-sequenced. Ficoll-Paque density gradient centrifugation was used to isolate peripheral blood mononuclear cells. Before DNA extraction, CD4+ and CD8+ T cells were sorted with FACS or magnetic beads. Material: sorted CD4+, CD8+, or CD8+CD57+ T cells (not recorded which) from PBMCs. This receptor chain uses TRBV12-3 or TRBV12-4 and TRBJ1-3; a confident D gene designation cannot be given. The source is a human donor in good health. The CDR3 here reads CASSLAGLSGNTIYF. The DNA reads as follows: TGTGCCAGCAGTTTAGCGGGTTTATCTGGAAACACCATATATTTT.